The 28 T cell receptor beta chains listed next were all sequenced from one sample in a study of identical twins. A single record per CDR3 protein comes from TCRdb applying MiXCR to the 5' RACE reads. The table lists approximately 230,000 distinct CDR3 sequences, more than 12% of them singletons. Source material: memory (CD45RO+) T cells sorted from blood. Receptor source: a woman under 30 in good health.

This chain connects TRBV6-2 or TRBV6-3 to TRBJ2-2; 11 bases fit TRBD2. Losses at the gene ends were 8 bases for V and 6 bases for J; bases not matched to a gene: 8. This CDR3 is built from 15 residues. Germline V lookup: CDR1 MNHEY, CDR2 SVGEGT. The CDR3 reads CASRTSGSGAGELFF. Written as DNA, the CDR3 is TGTGCCAGCCGTACTAGCGGGAGCGGCGCCGGGGAGCTGTTTTTT.

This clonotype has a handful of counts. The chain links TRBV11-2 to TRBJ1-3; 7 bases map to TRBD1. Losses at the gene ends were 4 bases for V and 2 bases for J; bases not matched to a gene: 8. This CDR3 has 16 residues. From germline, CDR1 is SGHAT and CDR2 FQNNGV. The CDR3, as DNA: TGTGCCAGCAGCTCCCGGGACAGCCAAGCTGGAAACACCATATATTTT. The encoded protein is CASSSRDSQAGNTIYF. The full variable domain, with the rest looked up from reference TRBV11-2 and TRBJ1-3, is EAGVAQSPRYKIIEKRQSVAFWCNPISGHATLYWYQQILGQGPKLLIQFQNNGVVDDSQLPKDRFSAERLKGVDSTLKIQPAKLEDSAVYLCASSSRDSQAGNTIYFGEGSWLTVV.

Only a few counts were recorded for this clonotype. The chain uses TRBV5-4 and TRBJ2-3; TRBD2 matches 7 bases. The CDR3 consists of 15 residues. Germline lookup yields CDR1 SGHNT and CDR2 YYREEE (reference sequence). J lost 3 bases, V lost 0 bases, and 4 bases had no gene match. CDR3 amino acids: CASSLGGGRTDTQYF. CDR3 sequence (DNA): TGTGCCAGCAGCTTGGGGGGGGGACGAACAGATACGCAGTATTTT.

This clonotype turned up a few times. The CDR3 region has the DNA TGTGCCAGCACTTTTTGGGAGAACACTGAAGCTTTCTTT. It is translated as CASTFWENTEAFF. The chain combines TRBV7-9 with TRBJ1-1; D is ambiguous. CDR1 SEHNR and CDR2 FQNEAQ come from the germline V gene (reference sequence). The CDR3 extends over 13 amino acids. Trimming left V 7 bases short and J 1 base short, with 10 bases between.

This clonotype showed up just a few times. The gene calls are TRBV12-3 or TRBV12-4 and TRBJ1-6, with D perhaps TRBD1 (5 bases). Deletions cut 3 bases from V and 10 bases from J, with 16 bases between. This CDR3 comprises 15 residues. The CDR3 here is CASSFGTFGDSPLHF. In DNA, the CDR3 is TGTGCCAGCAGTTTTGGGACGTTCGGCGACTCACCCCTCCACTTT.

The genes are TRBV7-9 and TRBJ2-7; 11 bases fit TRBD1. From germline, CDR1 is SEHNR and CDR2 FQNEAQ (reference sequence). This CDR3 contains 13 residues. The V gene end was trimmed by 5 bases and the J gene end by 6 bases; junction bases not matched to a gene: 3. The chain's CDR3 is CASSRGQGVEQYF. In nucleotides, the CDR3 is TGTGCCAGCAGCCGGGGACAGGGGGTCGAGCAGTACTTC.

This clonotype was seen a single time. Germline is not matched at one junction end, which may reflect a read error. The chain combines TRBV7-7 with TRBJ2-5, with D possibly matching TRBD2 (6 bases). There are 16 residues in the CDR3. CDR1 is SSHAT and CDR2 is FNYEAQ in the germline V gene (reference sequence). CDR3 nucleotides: TGTGCTAGCAGCTTCCTCGCGGGGCCATACGGAGAGACCCAGTACTTC. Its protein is CASSFLAGPYGETQYF.

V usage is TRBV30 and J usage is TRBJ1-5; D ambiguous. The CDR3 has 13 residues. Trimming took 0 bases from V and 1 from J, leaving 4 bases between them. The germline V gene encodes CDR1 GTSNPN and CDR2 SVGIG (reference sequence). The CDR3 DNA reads TGTGCCTGGAGTGTAAGGAGCAATCAGCCCCAGCATTTT. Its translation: CAWSVRSNQPQHF.

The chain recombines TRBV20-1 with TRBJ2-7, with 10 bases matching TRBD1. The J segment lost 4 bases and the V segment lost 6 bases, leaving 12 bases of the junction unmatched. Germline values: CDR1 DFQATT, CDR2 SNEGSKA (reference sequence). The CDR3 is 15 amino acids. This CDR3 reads CSAGGRGQGLYEQYF. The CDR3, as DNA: TGCAGTGCCGGGGGACGGGGACAGGGGCTTTACGAGCAGTACTTC.

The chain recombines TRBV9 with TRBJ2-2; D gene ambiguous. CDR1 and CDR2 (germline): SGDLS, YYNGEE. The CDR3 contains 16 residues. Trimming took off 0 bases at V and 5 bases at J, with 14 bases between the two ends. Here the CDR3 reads CASSVVSEAVTGELFF. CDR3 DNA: TGTGCCAGCAGCGTAGTGTCGGAAGCAGTTACCGGGGAGCTGTTTTTT.

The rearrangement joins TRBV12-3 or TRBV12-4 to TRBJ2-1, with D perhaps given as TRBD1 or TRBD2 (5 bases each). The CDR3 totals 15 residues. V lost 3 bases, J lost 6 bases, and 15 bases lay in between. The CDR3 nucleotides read TGTGCCAGCAGTTTTGAGGAGGTCAGGGTCAATGAGCAGTTCTTC. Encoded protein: CASSFEEVRVNEQFF.

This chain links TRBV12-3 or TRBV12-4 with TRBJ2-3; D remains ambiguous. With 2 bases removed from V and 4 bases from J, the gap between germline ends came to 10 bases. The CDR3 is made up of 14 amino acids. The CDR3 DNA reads TGTGCCAGCAGTTTAAGTTTTGAGCCAGATACGCAGTATTTT. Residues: CASSLSFEPDTQYF.

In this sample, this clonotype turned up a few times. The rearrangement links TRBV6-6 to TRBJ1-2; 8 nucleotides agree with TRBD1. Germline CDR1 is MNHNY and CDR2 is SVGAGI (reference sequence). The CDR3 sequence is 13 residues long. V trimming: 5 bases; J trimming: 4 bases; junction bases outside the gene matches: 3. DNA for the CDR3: TGTGCCAGCAGTCGGGACAGGATCTATGGCTACACCTTC. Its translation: CASSRDRIYGYTF.

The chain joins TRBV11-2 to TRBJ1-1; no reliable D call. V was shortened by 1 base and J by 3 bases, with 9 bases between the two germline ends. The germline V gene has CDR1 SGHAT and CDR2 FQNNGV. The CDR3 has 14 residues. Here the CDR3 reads CASSLGSEYTEAFF. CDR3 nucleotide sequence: TGTGCCAGCAGCTTAGGCTCTGAATACACTGAAGCTTTCTTT.

The CDR3 here is CASSYGPRDRGLYEQYF. CDR3 DNA: TGTGCCAGCAGTTACGGACCCCGGGACAGGGGTCTTTACGAGCAGTACTTC. The gene calls are TRBV27 and TRBJ2-7, with 10 bases fitting TRBD1. V was clipped by 4 bases and J by 4 bases; unmatched bases: 13. CDR1 is MNHEY, CDR2 SMNVEV, per germline (reference sequence). CDR3 length equals 17 residues.

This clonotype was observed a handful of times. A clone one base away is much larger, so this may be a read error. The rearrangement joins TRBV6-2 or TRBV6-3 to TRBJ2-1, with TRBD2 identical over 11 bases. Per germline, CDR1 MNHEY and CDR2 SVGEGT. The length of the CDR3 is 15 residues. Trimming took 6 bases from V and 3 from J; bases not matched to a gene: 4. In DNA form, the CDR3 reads TGTGCCAGCAGGACCGGGACTAGCGGCTACAATGAGCAGTTCTTC. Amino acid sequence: CASRTGTSGYNEQFF.

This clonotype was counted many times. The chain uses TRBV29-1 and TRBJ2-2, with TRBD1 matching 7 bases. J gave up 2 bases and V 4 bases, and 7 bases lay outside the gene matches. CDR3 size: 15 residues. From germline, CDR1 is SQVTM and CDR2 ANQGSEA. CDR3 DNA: TGCAGCGTTGCAGCGGACAGGTCAAACACCGGGGAGCTGTTTTTT. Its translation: CSVAADRSNTGELFF.

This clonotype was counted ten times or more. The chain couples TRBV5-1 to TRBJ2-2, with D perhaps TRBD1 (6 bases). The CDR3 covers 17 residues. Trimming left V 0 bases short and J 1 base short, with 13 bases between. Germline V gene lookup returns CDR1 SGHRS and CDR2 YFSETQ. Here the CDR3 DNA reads TGCGCCAGCAGCTTGGCCAGGGGAACAGGGAACACCGGGGAGCTGTTTTTT. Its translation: CASSLARGTGNTGELFF.

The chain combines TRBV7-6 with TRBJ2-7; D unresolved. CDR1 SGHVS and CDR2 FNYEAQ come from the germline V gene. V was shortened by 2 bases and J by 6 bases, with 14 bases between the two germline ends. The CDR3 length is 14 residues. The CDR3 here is CASSLRLGNVEQYF. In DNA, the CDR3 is TGTGCCAGCAGCTTAAGGCTGGGGAACGTCGAGCAGTACTTC.

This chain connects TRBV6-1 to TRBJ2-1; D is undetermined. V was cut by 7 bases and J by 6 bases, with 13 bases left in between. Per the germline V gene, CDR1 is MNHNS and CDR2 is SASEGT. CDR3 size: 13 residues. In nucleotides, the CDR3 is TGTGCCAGCACCTGGGTCCCTCGCAATGAGCAGTTCTTC. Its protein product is CASTWVPRNEQFF.

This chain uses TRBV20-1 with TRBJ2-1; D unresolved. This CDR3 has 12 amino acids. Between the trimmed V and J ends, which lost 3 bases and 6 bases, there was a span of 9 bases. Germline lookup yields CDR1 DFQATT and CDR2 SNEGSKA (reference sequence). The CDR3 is CSASARTNEQFF. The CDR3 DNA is TGCAGTGCTAGTGCCAGGACCAATGAGCAGTTCTTC.

The chain's CDR3 is CASSGRLEGNTQYF. CDR3 sequence (DNA): TGCGCCAGCAGCGGCCGGCTGGAGGGGAATACGCAGTATTTT. The chain combines TRBV5-1 with TRBJ2-3, with D perhaps matching TRBD2 (6 bases). Germline V gene data show CDR1 as SGHRS and CDR2 as YFSETQ. This CDR3 contains 14 residues. V was trimmed by 4 bases and J by 7 bases, leaving 16 bases between them.

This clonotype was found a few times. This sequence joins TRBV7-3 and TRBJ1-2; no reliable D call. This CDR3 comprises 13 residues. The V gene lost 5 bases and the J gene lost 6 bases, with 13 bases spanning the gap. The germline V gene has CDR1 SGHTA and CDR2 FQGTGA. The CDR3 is CASSKTLGHGYTF. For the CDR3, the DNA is TGTGCCAGCAGCAAGACCCTCGGGCATGGCTACACCTTC.

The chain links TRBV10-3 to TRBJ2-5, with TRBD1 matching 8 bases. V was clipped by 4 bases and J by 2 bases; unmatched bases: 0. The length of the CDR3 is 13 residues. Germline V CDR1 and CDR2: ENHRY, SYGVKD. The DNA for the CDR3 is TGTGCCATCAGTGGGACAGGGCAAGAGACCCAGTACTTC. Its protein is CAISGTGQETQYF.

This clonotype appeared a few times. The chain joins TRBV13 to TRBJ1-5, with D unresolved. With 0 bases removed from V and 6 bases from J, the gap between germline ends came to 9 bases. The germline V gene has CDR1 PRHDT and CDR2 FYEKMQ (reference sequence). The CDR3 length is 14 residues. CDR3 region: CASSLGSMGQPQHF. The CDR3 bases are TGTGCCAGCAGCTTAGGAAGTATGGGTCAGCCCCAGCATTTT.

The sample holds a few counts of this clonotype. CDR3 region: CASSLDRTGELFF. CDR3 nucleotides: TGTGCCAGCAGCTTGGACCGCACCGGGGAGCTGTTTTTT. The chain couples TRBV5-6 to TRBJ2-2, with D unresolved. The germline CDR1 and CDR2 sequences are SGHDT and YYEEEE. Between the trimmed V and J ends, which lost 0 bases and 4 bases, there was a span of 4 bases. The CDR3 spans 13 residues.

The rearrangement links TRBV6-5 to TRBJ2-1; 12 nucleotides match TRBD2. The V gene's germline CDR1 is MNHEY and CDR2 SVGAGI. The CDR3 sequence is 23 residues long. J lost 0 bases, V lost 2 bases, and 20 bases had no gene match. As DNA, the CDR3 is TGTGCCAGCAGTTACCCGTACAAGAATAAACTAGCGGGAGGCCACAGCTCCTACAATGAGCAGTTCTTC. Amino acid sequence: CASSYPYKNKLAGGHSSYNEQFF.

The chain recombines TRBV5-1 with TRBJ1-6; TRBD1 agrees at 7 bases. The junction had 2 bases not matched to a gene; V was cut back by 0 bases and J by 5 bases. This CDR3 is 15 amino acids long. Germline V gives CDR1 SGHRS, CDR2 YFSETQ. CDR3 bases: TGCGCCAGCAGCTTGGGGGACAGACATAATTCACCCCTCCACTTT. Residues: CASSLGDRHNSPLHF.